The 25 T cell receptor beta chains below were found in one sample sequenced in a study of T cell repertoires in cytomegalovirus infection. TCRdb processed the reads anew with MiXCR; each CDR3 protein has one entry. The sample carries about 51,000 distinct CDR3 sequences, over 15% recorded once. The antigens these receptors bind are not known. The source was CD8+ T cells from cultured PBMCs, collected from culture after CMV antigen stimulation. The receptor source for this set is a human donor in good health (CMV status not recorded). Some clones in this sample may be carry-over from other donors' samples.

About this clonotype: This clone may be a read error of a much larger clone one base away. The chain combines TRBV7-2 with TRBJ1-3, with D possibly being TRBD1 (5 bases). Per the germline V gene, CDR1 is SGHTA and CDR2 is FQGNSA. The CDR3 consists of 15 residues. CDR3 region: CVSSARDGTGDTIYF. Here the CDR3 DNA reads TGTGTCAGCAGCGCCAGGGACGGGACGGGGGACACCATATATTTT.

This clonotype was observed at least ten times. This sequence joins TRBV9 and TRBJ2-7; no clear D gene. Trimming shortened V by 0 bases and J by 7 bases, and 11 bases separated the two germline ends. CDR1 is SGDLS and CDR2 is YYNGEE in the germline V gene. The CDR3 is made up of 13 amino acids. As DNA, the CDR3 is TGTGCCAGCAGCGTAGACGGGTTGGAAGAGCAGTACTTC. Its translation is CASSVDGLEEQYF.

Concerning this clonotype: Being one base from a much bigger clone, this may be a read error. V usage is TRBV20-1 and J usage is TRBJ1-5; 7 positions agree with TRBD1. The ends lost 7 bases at V and 2 bases at J; junction bases unmatched: 8. The germline CDR1 and CDR2 sequences are DFQATT and SNEGSKA (reference sequence). The CDR3 length is 14 residues. In DNA form, the CDR3 reads TGCAGTGATACCAGGGGGTCGGGCAATCAGCCCCAGCATTTT. This codes for CSDTRGSGNQPQHF.

This chain uses TRBV29-1 with TRBJ2-5; D uncertain. The CDR3 contains 14 residues. CDR1 is SQVTM, CDR2 ANQGSEA, per germline. CDR3: CGTVGIGPQETQYF. The CDR3 DNA is TGCGGCACTGTGGGCATAGGGCCCCAAGAGACCCAGTACTTC.

V usage is TRBV6-5 and J usage is TRBJ1-1; 8 nucleotides line up with TRBD1. Trimming took 0 bases from V and 3 from J; bases not matched to a gene: 3. The V gene's germline CDR1 is MNHEY and CDR2 SVGAGI. CDR3 length equals 15 residues. This CDR3 is CASSYSGQGYTEAFF. The CDR3 nucleotides are TGTGCCAGCAGTTACTCCGGACAGGGATACACTGAAGCTTTCTTT.

There are many counts of this clonotype. The chain has TRBV9 and TRBJ2-1; perhaps TRBD2 as D (6 bases). Germline CDR1 reads SGDLS; CDR2 reads YYNGEE. V lost 3 bases to trimming and J lost 9 bases, with 10 bases between them. The length of the CDR3 is 12 residues. In DNA, the CDR3 is TGTGCCAGCAGCGAGACTAGGGGTGAGCAGTTCTTC. As protein: CASSETRGEQFF.

This clonotype was detected a few times. The chain combines TRBV7-8 with TRBJ1-1, with D uncertain. The CDR3 loop spans 13 amino acids. CDR1 and CDR2 from the germline V gene are SGHVS and FQNEAQ. V lost 5 bases, J lost 2 bases, and 9 bases lay in between. The CDR3 DNA reads as TGTGCCAGCAGCCTCCAGATAAACACTGAAGCTTTCTTT. This translates into CASSLQINTEAFF.

In this sample, this clonotype turned up a few times. DNA of the CDR3: TGTGCCAGCAGCTTGGGATATCGGCAGGGTGGCGAGACCCAGTACTTC. It yields the protein CASSLGYRQGGETQYF. J is TRBJ2-5 and V is TRBV11-3, with a possible D match to TRBD1 (5 bases). V was cut by 3 bases and J by 5 bases, with 19 bases left in between. This CDR3 region has 16 residues. The germline CDR1 and CDR2 sequences are SGHNT and YENEEA.

The genes are TRBV7-9 and TRBJ2-3; D not certain. V lost 5 bases to trimming and J lost 0 bases, with 9 bases between them. The CDR3 totals 14 residues. From germline, CDR1 is SEHNR and CDR2 FQNEAQ (reference sequence). CDR3 in amino acids: CASSLDTSTDTQYF. CDR3 DNA: TGTGCCAGCAGCCTAGACACAAGCACAGATACGCAGTATTTT.

This clonotype was seen a handful of times. The chain recombines TRBV20-1 with TRBJ2-7; D might be TRBD2 (5 bases). The length of the CDR3 is 12 residues. Trimming left V 1 base short and J 3 bases short, with 7 bases between. Germline V gene data show CDR1 as DFQATT and CDR2 as SNEGSKA (reference sequence). This chain's CDR3 is CSARAGVYEQYF. In DNA, the CDR3 is TGCAGTGCTAGAGCCGGGGTCTACGAGCAGTACTTC.

This clonotype was detected once. V gene TRBV28 combines with J gene TRBJ1-2; 7 bases line up with TRBD1. The J segment lost 0 bases and the V segment lost 2 bases, leaving 3 bases of the junction unmatched. The CDR3 spans 15 residues. Germline values: CDR1 MDHEN, CDR2 SYDVKM. This CDR3 is CASSLPGGANYGYTF. For the CDR3, the DNA is TGTGCCAGCAGTTTACCAGGGGGGGCTAACTATGGCTACACCTTC.

This clonotype was found a few times. The chain has TRBV11-1 and TRBJ2-3, with D tentatively TRBD1 or TRBD2 (5 bases each). Germline CDR1 SGHAT, CDR2 FQDESV (reference sequence). The CDR3 length is 15 residues. V shed 5 bases and J shed 2 bases, with 14 bases lying between them. The CDR3 here is CASSAGWGPTDTQYF. CDR3 coding DNA: TGTGCCAGCAGCGCTGGGTGGGGACCCACAGATACGCAGTATTTT.

The chain joins TRBV4-2 to TRBJ1-5; no clear D. The CDR3 covers 14 residues. Trimming stripped 0 bases from V and 5 bases from J, with 8 bases between. Per germline, CDR1 LGHNA and CDR2 YNFKEQ. CDR3 in amino acids: CASSQDVEYQPQHF. DNA of the CDR3: TGTGCCAGCAGCCAAGATGTAGAATATCAGCCCCAGCATTTT.

V and J are TRBV7-2 and TRBJ2-7, with a possible D match to TRBD2 (6 bases). CDR3 length: 16 amino acids. V gave up 1 base and J gave up 1 base, with 14 bases separating them. The V gene's germline CDR1 is SGHTA and CDR2 FQGNSA. The CDR3 region is CASSLGMASDSYEQYF. The CDR3 region has the DNA TGTGCCAGCAGCTTAGGGATGGCTAGCGATTCCTACGAGCAGTACTTC. Full variable domain (outside the CDR3, taken from reference TRBV7-2 and TRBJ2-7): GAGVSQSPSNKVTEKGKDVELRCDPISGHTALYWYRQSLGQGLEFLIYFQGNSAPDKSGLPSDRFSAERTGGSVSTLTIQRTQQEDSAVYLCASSLGMASDSYEQYFGPGTRLTVT.

This clonotype was seen more than once but under ten times. The chain joins TRBV24-1 to TRBJ1-2, with 7 positions matching TRBD1. CDR3 length: 14 amino acids. The germline V gene has CDR1 KGHDR and CDR2 SFDVKD. Trimming at V came to 6 bases and at J to 5 bases, leaving 8 bases not matched to a gene. The CDR3 sequence is CATSMGTGAYGYTF. CDR3 nucleotide sequence: TGTGCCACCAGTATGGGAACAGGGGCGTATGGCTACACCTTC.

The chain couples TRBV20-1 to TRBJ1-5; D is unclear. The V end lost 6 bases, the J end lost 0 bases, and 12 bases lay between the germline ends. In germline, CDR1 is DFQATT, CDR2 SNEGSKA (reference sequence). CDR3 size: 14 residues. In DNA form, the CDR3 reads TGCAGTGCGCATGGGTGGGATAGCAATCAGCCCCAGCATTTT. It encodes CSAHGWDSNQPQHF.

This clonotype was observed a few times. The chain links TRBV11-2 to TRBJ2-5; D may be TRBD2 (6 bases). Germline V gene sequence: CDR1 SGHAT, CDR2 FQNNGV. This CDR3 spans 16 amino acids. With 1 base removed from V and 0 bases from J, the gap between germline ends came to 12 bases. This CDR3 is CASSLGPSAYQETQYF. The CDR3 coding sequence is TGTGCCAGCAGCTTAGGGCCTAGCGCCTACCAAGAGACCCAGTACTTC.

This clonotype qualifies as medium-sized. The chain joins TRBV7-2 to TRBJ2-1, with 8 bases matching TRBD2. Looked up from germline, CDR1 is SGHTA and CDR2 is FQGNSA. Germline trimming cut 10 bases from V and 9 bases from J; bases unmatched to any gene: 11. The CDR3 has 13 residues. The CDR3 nucleotides are TGTGCCAAACTGGGACTAGAGTTACGTGAGCAGTTCTTC. Its translation: CAKLGLELREQFF.

The genes are TRBV6-1 and TRBJ2-7; D possibly corresponds to TRBD2 (6 bases). Germline loops: CDR1 MNHNS, CDR2 SASEGT. V was cut by 1 base and J by 7 bases, with 8 bases left in between. This CDR3 is built from 12 residues. The CDR3 reads CASSEVGGEQYF. CDR3 in DNA: TGTGCCAGCAGTGAAGTGGGGGGAGAGCAGTACTTC.

CDR3 sequence: CASSLYIRKWVHNRDWTEAFF. The CDR3, as DNA: TGTGCCAGCAGCCTATACATCCGGAAATGGGTCCATAACAGGGATTGGACTGAAGCTTTCTTT. V usage is TRBV7-4 and J usage is TRBJ1-1; D is possibly TRBD1 (6 bases). The CDR3 contains 21 residues. V lost 5 bases, J lost 5 bases, and 36 bases lay in between. Germline CDR1 SGHVT, CDR2 SQSDAQ.

The rearrangement joins TRBV7-2 to TRBJ2-3; TRBD2 is a possible D gene (5 bases). Germline V gene data show CDR1 as SGHTA and CDR2 as FQGNSA. V was cut by 4 bases and J by 14 bases, with 16 bases left in between. CDR3 length: 12 residues. The CDR3 region is CASSYSGSLAYF. The CDR3 DNA reads as TGTGCCAGCAGCTATTCGGGATCCTTAGCGTATTTT.

The V and J genes are TRBV9 and TRBJ2-1, with 9 bases matching TRBD2. Germline values: CDR1 SGDLS, CDR2 YYNGEE. CDR3 size: 18 residues. V lost 3 bases and J lost 7; bases outside the gene matches: 17. CDR3 nucleotide sequence: TGTGCCAGCAGCGCACCCCTGTCTGGGGCGGGAGGGGTTAATGAGCAGTTCTTC. Its translation: CASSAPLSGAGGVNEQFF.

The V call is TRBV19, the J call TRBJ2-7, with 10 nucleotides matching TRBD1. This CDR3 has 14 amino acids. Germline-derived CDR1 and CDR2 are LNHDA and SQIVND (reference sequence). J lost 3 bases, V lost 7 bases, and 6 bases had no gene match. The DNA of the CDR3 is TGTGCCAGTACCCCGGGACAGGGGTTCTACGAGCAGTACTTC. This translates into CASTPGQGFYEQYF.

This clonotype has a handful of counts. The rearrangement links TRBV25-1 to TRBJ1-6; D gene unclear. CDR1 is MGHDK, CDR2 SYGVNS, per germline. Trimming stripped 3 bases from V and 7 bases from J, with 13 bases between. This CDR3 is 15 amino acids long. The DNA of the CDR3 is TGTGCCAGCAGTGATAGATTCTTGGCCAATTCACCCCTCCACTTT. It is translated as CASSDRFLANSPLHF.

In this sample, this clonotype turned up a few times. The CDR3 DNA reads as TGTGCCAGCAGCTTAAACTCAGGGGAGACCCAGTACTTC. It yields the protein CASSLNSGETQYF. The gene calls are TRBV7-2 and TRBJ2-5, with D possibly matching TRBD1 (5 bases). The ends were cut back, 2 bases at V and 5 bases at J, with 9 bases in the middle. The germline CDR1 and CDR2 sequences are SGHTA and FQGNSA. This CDR3 spans 13 amino acids.